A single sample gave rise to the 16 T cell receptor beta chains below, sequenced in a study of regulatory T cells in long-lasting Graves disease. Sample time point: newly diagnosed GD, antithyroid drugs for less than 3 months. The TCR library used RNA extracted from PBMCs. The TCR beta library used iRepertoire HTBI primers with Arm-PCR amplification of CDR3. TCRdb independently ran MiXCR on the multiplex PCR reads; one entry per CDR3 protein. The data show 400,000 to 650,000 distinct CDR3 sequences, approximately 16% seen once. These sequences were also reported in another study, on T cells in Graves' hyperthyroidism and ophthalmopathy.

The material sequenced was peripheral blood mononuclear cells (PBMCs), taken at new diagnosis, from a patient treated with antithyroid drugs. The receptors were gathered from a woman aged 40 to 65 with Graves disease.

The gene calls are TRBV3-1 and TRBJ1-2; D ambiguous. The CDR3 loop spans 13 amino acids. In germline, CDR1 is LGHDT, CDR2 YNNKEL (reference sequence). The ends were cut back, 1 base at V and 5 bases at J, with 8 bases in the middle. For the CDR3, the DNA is TGTGCCAGCAGCCAAGCAGGCCAATATGGCTACACCTTC. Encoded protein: CASSQAGQYGYTF. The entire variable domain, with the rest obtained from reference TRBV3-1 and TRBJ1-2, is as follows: DTAVSQTPKYLVTQMGNDKSIKCEQNLGHDTMYWYKQDSKKFLKIMFSYNNKELIINETVPNRFSPKSPDKAHLNLHINSLELGDSAVYFCASSQAGQYGYTFGSGTRLTVV.

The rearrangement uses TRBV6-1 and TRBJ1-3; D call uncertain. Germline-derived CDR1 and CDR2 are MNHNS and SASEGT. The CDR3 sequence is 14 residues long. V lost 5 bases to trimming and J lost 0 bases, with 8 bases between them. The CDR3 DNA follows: TGTGCCAGCAGTCAAACATACTCTGGAAACACCATATATTTT. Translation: CASSQTYSGNTIYF.

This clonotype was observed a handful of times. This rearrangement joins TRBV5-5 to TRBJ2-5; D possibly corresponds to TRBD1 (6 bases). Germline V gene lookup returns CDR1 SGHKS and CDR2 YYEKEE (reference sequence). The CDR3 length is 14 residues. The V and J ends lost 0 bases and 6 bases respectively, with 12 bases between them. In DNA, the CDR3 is TGTGCCAGCAGCTTGGAGGGGGAAACTAAGACCCAGTACTTC. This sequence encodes CASSLEGETKTQYF.

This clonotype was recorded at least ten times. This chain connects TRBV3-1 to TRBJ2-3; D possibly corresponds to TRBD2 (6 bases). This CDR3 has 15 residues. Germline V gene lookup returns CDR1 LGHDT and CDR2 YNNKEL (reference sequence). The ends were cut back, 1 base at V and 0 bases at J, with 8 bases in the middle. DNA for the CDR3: TGTGCCAGCAGCCAAGGGGGGACTAGCACAGATACGCAGTATTTT. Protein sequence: CASSQGGTSTDTQYF.

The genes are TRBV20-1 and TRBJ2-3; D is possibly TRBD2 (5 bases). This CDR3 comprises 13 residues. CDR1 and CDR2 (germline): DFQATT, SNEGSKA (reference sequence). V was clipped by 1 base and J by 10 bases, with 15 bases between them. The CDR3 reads CSARVPGVRAQYF. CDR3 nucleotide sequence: TGCAGTGCTAGAGTCCCCGGGGTTCGGGCGCAGTATTTT.

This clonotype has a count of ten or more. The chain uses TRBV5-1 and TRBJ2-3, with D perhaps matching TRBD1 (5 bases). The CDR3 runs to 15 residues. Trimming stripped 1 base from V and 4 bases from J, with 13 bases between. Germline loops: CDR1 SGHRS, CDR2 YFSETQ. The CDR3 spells CASSLSGHSSDTQYF. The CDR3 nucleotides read TGCGCCAGCAGCTTGTCAGGGCATTCATCAGATACGCAGTATTTT.

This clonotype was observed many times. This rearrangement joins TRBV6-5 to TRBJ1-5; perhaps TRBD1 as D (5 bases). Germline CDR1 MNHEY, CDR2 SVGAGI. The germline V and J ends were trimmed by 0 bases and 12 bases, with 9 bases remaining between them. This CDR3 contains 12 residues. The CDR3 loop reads CASSYSGGSQHF. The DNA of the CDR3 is TGTGCCAGCAGTTACTCGGGGGGAAGCCAGCATTTT.

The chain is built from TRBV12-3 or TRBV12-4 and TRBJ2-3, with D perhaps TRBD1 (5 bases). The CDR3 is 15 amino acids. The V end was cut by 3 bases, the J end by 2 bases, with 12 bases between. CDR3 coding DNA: TGTGCCAGCAGTTTTTCTTGGGGCTCCACAGATACGCAGTATTTT. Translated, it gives CASSFSWGSTDTQYF.

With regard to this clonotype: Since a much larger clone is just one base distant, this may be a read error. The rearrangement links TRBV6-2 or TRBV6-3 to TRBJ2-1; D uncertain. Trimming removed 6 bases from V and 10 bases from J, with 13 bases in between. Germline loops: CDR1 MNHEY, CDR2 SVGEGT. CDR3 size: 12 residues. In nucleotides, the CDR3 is TGTGCCAGCAGGTACGCGATCGGGGAGCAGTTCTTC. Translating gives CASRYAIGEQFF.

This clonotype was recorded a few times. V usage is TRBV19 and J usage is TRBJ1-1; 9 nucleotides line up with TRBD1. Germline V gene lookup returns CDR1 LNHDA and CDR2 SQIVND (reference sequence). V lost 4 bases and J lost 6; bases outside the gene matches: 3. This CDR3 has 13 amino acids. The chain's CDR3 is CASSRDRAAEAFF. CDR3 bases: TGTGCCAGTAGTAGGGACAGGGCCGCTGAAGCTTTCTTT.

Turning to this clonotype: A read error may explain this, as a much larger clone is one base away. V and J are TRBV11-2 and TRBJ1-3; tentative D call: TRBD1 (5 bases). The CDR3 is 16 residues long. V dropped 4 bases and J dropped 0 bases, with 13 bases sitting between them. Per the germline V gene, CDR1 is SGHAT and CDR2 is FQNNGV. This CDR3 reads CASSSRQLNSGNTIYF. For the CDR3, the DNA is TGTGCCAGCAGCTCGAGACAGCTAAACTCTGGAAACACCATATATTTT.

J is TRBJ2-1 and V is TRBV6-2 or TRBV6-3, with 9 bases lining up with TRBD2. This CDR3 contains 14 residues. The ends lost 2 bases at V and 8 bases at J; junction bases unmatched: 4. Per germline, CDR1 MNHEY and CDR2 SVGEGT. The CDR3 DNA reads TGTGCCAGCAGTTACCAGCGGGGGGCGTATGAGCAGTTCTTC. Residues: CASSYQRGAYEQFF.

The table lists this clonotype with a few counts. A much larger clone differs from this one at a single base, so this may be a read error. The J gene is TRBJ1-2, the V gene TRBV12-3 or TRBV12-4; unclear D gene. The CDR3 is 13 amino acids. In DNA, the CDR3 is TGTGCCAGCAGCCAAGGGTCTAACTATGGCTACATCTTC. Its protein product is CASSQGSNYGYIF.

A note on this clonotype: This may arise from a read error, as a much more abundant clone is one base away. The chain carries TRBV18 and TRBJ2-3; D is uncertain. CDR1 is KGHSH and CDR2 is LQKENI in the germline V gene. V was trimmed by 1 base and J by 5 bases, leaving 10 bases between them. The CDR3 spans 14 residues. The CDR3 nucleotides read TGTGCCAGCTCACCACTCAGACCGCGAGATACGCAGTATTTT. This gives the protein CASSPLRPRDTQYF.

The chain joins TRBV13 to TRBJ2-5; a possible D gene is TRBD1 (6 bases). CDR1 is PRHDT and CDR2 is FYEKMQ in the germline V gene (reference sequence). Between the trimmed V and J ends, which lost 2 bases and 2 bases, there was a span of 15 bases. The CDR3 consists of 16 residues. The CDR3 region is CASSLSRTAAQETQYF. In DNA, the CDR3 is TGTGCCAGCAGCTTAAGTAGGACAGCTGCGCAAGAGACCCAGTACTTC.

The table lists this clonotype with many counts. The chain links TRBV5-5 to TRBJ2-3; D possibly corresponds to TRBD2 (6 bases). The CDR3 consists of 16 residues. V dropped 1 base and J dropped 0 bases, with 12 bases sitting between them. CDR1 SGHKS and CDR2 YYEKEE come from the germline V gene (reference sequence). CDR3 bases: TGTGCCAGCAGCTTGCCCGGGGGAACTAGCACAGATACGCAGTATTTT. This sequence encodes CASSLPGGTSTDTQYF. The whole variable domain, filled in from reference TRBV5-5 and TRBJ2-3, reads DAGVTQSPTHLIKTRGQQVTLRCSPISGHKSVSWYQQVLGQGPQFIFQYYEKEERGRGNFPDRFSARQFPNYSSELNVNALLLGDSALYLCASSLPGGTSTDTQYFGPGTRLTVL.